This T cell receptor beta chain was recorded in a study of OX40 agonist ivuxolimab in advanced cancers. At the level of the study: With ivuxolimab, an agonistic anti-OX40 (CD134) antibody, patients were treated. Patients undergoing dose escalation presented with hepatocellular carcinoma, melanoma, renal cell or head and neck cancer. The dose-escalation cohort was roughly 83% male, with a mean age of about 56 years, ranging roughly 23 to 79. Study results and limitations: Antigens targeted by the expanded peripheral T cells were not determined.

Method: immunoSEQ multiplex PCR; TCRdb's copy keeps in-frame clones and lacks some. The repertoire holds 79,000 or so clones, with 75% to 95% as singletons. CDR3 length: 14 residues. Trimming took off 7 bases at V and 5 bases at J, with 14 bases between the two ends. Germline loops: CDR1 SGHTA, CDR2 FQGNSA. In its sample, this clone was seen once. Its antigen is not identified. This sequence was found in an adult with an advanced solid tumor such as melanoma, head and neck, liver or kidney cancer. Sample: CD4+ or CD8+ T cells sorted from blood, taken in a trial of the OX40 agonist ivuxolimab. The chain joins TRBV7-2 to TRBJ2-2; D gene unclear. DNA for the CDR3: TGTGCCAGCAAAGGGTCCTCCGGGACCGGGGAGCTGTTTTTT. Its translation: CASKGSSGTGELFF. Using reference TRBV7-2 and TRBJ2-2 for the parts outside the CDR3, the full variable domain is GAGVSQSPSNKVTEKGKDVELRCDPISGHTALYWYRQSLGQGLEFLIYFQGNSAPDKSGLPSDRFSAERTGGSVSTLTIQRTQQEDSAVYLCASKGSSGTGELFFGEGSRLTVL.